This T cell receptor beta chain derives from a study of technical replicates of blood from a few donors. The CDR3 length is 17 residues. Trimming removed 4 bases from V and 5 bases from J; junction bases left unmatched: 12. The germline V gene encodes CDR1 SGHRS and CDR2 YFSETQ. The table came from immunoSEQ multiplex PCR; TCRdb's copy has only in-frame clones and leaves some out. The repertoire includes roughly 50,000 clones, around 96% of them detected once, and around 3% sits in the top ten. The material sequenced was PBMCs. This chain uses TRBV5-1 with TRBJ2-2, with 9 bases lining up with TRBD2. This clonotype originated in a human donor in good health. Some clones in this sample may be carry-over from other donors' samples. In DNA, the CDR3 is TGCGCCAGCAGCCAAACCTTTAGCGGGGGACAAACCGGGGAGCTGTTTTTT. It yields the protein CASSQTFSGGQTGELFF. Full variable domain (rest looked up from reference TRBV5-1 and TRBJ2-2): KAGVTQTPRYLIKTRGQQVTLSCSPISGHRSVSWYQQTPGQGLQFLFEYFSETQRNKGNFPGRFSGRQFSNSRSEMNVSTLELGDSALYLCASSQTFSGGQTGELFFGEGSRLTVL.